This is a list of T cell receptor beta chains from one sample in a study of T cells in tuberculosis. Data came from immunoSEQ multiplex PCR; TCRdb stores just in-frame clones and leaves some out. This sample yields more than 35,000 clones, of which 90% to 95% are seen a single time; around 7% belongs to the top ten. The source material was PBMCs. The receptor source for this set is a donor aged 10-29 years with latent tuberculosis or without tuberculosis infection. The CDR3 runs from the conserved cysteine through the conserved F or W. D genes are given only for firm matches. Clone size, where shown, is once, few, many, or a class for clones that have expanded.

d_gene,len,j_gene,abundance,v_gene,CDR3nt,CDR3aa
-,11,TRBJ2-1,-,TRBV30,TGTGCCTGGGCAGGCCGCAATGAGCAGTTCTTC,CAWAGRNEQFF
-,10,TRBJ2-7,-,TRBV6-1,TGTGCCAGCAGTACTTACGAGCAGTACTTC,CASSTYEQYF
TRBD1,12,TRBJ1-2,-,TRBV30,TGTGCCTGGAACTCAGGGGGCTATGGCTACACCTTC,CAWNSGGYGYTF
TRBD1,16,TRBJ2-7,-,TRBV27,TGTGCCAGCAGTCGTTGGGGGAAGACAGGGTTGGACGAGCAGTACTTC,CASSRWGKTGLDEQYF
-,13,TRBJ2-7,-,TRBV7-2,TGTGCCAGCAGCTCGTTTTCGGCCTACGAGCAGTACTTC,CASSSFSAYEQYF
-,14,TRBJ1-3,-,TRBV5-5,TGTGCCAGCAGCTTGGAGGCGGTTGGAAACACCATATATTTT,CASSLEAVGNTIYF
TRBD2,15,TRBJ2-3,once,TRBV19,TGTGCCAGTAGTATCGGCGGGAGCGAAACAGATACGCAGTATTTT,CASSIGGSETDTQYF
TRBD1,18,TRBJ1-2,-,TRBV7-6,TGTGCCAGCAGCTTAGGCCCCCTCCCGTCGGAGGGGGCTGAGGGCTACACCTTC,CASSLGPLPSEGAEGYTF
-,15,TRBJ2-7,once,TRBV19,TGTGCCAGTAGCTACGGGACACCCCCATCCTACGAGCAGTACTTC,CASSYGTPPSYEQYF
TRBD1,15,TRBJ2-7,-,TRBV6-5,TGTGCCAGCAGTTACCGGGACAGGGGATTCTACGAGCAGTACTTC,CASSYRDRGFYEQYF
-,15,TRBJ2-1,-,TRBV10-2,TGCGCCAGCAGCGGGCGCGGGACTGATTACAATGAGCAGTTCTTC,CASSGRGTDYNEQFF
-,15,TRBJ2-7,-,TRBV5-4,TGTGCCAGCAGCTTGTTCGGTCAGGGCAACTACGAGCAGTACTTC,CASSLFGQGNYEQYF
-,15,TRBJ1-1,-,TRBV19,TGTGCCAGTACCCTTTCCAGGGGAATGAACACTGAAGCTTTCTTT,CASTLSRGMNTEAFF
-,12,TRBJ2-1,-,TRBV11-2,TGTGCCAGCAGCCCTAGACCCCCTGCTTTTTTCTTC,CASSPRPPAFFF
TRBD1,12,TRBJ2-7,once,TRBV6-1,TGTGCCAGCTATGGGACAGCCTACGAGCAGTACTTC,CASYGTAYEQYF
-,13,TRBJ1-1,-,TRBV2,TGTGCCAGCAGCCTCAGCGGAGGCACTGAAGCTTTCTTT,CASSLSGGTEAFF
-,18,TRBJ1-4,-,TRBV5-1,TGCGCCAGCAGCTTCCAGGTGACGGGGAGTACAACTAATGAAAAACTGTTTTTT,CASSFQVTGSTTNEKLFF
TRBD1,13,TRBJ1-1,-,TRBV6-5,TGTGCCAGCAGCCAGACAGGGTTTATTGAAGCTTTCTTT,CASSQTGFIEAFF
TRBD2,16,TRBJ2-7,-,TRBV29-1,TGCAGCGTTTCCTCTTCCGGGACTAGCGGCTCCTACGAGCAGTACTTC,CSVSSSGTSGSYEQYF
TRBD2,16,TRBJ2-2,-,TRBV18,TGTGCCAGCTCACCACCGCTAGCGGGAACTACCGGGGAGCTGTTTTTT,CASSPPLAGTTGELFF
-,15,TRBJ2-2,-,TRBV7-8,TGTGCCAGCAGCTTAGATGGGTCGAGGACCGGGGAGCTGTTTTTT,CASSLDGSRTGELFF
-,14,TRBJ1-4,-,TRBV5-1,TGCGCCAGCAGCTCGGGGTCCTTGGATGAAAAACTGTTTTTT,CASSSGSLDEKLFF
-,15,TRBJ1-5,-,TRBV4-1,TGCGCCAGCAGCCAAGATACAGGATCGGGTCAGCCCCAGCATTTT,CASSQDTGSGQPQHF
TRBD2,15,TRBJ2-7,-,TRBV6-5,TGTGCCAGCAGTCAGCTGGCGGGAGGAGGATACGAGCAGTACTTC,CASSQLAGGGYEQYF